This TCR beta chain came from a study of PD-L1 blockade in urothelial cancer. Looking at the study overall: Bladder-origin urothelial cancer in males described about 85% of the roughly 30 patients. Patients previously received 0 to 3 chemotherapy regimens.

The time point here: peripheral blood 6 weeks after treatment start. Regarding this clone: Its target is not known.

Some clones are missing from TCRdb's copy, which holds only in-frame ones; the method was immunoSEQ multiplex PCR. The data contain about 45,000 clones, less than 95% of them singletons. Study-level points and caveats: Tumor-associated clones in blood expanded more at 3 weeks in durable-benefit patients.

From germline, CDR1 is MDHEN and CDR2 SYDVKM. Trimming took 6 bases from V and 4 from J; bases not matched to a gene: 8. This CDR3 has 15 residues. This chain joins TRBV28 and TRBJ1-4, with 7 bases matching TRBD1. This specimen consisted of PBMCs, obtained around atezolizumab (anti-PD-L1) treatment. The clonotype originates from a man between 70 and 80 years old with urothelial cancer. CDR3 bases: TGTGCCAGCAGAGGTTTCCGGGACAGTAATGAAAAACTGTTTTTT. It codes for CASRGFRDSNEKLFF.